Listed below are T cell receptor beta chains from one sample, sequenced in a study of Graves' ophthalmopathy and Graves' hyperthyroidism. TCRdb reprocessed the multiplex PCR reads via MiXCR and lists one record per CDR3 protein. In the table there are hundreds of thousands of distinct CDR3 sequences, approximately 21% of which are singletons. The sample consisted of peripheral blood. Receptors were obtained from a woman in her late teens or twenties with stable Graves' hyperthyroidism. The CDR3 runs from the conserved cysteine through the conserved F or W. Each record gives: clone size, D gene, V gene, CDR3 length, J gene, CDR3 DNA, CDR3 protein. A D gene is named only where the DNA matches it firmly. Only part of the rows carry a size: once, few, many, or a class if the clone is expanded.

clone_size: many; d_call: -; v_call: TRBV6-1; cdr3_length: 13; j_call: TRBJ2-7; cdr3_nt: TGTGCCAGCAGTCGTGGACATCCCTACGAGCAGTACTTC; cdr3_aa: CASSRGHPYEQYF
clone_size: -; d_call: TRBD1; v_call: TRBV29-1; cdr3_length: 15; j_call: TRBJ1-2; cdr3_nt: TGCAGCGTTGAAGGACAGGGAGGGGTCAACTATGGCTACACCTTC; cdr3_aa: CSVEGQGGVNYGYTF
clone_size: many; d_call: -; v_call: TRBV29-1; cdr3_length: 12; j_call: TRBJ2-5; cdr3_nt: TGCAGCGTTGGCGCCAGCCAAGAGACCCAGTACTTC; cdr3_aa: CSVGASQETQYF
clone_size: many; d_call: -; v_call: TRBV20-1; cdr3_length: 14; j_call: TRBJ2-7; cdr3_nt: TGCAGTGCTTATCAGGGGGGCTCCCTCTACGAGCAGTACTTC; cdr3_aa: CSAYQGGSLYEQYF
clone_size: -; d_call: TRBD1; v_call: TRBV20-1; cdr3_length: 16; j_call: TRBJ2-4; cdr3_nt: TGCAGTGCTAGATCCTATCTCAGGGGGCGCGGAAACATTCAGTACTTC; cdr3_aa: CSARSYLRGRGNIQYF
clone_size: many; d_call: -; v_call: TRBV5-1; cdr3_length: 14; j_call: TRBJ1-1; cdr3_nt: TGCGCCAGCAGCTTGGTTCCGAGTGGCACTGAAGCTTTCTTT; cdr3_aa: CASSLVPSGTEAFF
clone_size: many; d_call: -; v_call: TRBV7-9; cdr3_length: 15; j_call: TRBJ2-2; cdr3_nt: TGTGCCAGCAGCTTTCCTAGCCTCATCGGGGGGGAGCTGTTTTTT; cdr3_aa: CASSFPSLIGGELFF
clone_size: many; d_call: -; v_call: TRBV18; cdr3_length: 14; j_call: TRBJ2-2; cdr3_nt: TGTGCCAGCTCACCAGAGCTCTCCACCGGGGAGCTGTTTTTT; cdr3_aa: CASSPELSTGELFF
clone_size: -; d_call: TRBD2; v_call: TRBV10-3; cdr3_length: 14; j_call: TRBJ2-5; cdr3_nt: TGTGCCACCCGGGGGGAGAGGGTCCAAGAGACCCAGTACTTC; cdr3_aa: CATRGERVQETQYF
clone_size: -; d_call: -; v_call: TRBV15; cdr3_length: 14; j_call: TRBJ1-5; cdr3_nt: TGTGCCACCAGCAGAGATACCAGTAATCAGCCCCAGCATTTT; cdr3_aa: CATSRDTSNQPQHF
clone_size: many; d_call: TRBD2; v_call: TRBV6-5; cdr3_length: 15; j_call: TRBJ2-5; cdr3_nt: TGTGCCAGCAGTTCCCCTAGCGGGAGGGGGGAGACCCAGTACTTC; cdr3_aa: CASSSPSGRGETQYF
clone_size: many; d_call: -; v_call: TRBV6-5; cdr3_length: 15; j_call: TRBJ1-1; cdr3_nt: TGTGCCAGCAGTTACTCGAGTAGGAGGGACACTGAAGCTTTCTTT; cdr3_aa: CASSYSSRRDTEAFF
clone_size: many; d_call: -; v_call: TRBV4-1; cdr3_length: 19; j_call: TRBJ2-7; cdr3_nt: TGCGCCAGCAGCCAAGATGGATCTATGGTAGGAGTCTCGTCCTACGAGCAGTACTTC; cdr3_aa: CASSQDGSMVGVSSYEQYF
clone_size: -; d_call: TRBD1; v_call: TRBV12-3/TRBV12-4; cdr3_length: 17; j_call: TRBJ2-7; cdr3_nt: TGTGCCAGCTCACTCTCCGGGACAGGGGCGCGTGGACACGAGCAGTACTTC; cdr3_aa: CASSLSGTGARGHEQYF
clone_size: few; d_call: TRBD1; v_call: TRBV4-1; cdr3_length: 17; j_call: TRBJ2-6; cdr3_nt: TGCGCCAGCAGCCAAGAGCACAGGGGAAATGGGGCCAACGTCCTGACTTTC; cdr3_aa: CASSQEHRGNGANVLTF
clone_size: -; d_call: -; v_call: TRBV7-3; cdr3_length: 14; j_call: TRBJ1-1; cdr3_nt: TGTGCCAGCAGCTTTTCCCACGGGAGCACTGAAGCTTTCTTT; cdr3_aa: CASSFSHGSTEAFF
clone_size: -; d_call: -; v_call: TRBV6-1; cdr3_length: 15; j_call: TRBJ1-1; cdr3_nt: TGTGCCAGCAGTGAAGAAAACAGAATGAACACTGAAGCTTTCTTT; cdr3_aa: CASSEENRMNTEAFF
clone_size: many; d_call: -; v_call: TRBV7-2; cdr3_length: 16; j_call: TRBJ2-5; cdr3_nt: TGTGCCAGCAGCAGGACGGGGCTAGCGAATCAAGAGACCCAGTACTTC; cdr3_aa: CASSRTGLANQETQYF
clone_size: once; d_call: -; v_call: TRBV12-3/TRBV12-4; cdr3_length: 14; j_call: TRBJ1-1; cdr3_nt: TGTGCCAGCAGTTTTCCACCAATGAACACTGAAGCTTTCTTT; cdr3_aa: CASSFPPMNTEAFF
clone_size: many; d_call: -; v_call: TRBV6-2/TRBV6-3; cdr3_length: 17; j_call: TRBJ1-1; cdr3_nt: TGTGCCAGCAGTTACGAAATCGGGGGCTGGATTGACACTGAAGCTTTCTTT; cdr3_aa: CASSYEIGGWIDTEAFF
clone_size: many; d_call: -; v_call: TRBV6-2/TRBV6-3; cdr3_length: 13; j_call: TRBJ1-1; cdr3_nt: TGTGCCAGCTACAGGACTATGAACACTGAAGCTTTCTTT; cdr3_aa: CASYRTMNTEAFF
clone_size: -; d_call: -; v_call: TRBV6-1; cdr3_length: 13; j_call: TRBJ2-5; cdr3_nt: TGTGCCAGCAGTGACCAGGGGCTCGGGACCCAGTACTTC; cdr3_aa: CASSDQGLGTQYF
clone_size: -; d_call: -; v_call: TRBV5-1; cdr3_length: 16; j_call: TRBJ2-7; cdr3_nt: TGCGCCAGCAGGATGACCTCCATGGGGGAAGGGGACGAGCAGTACTTC; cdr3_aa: CASRMTSMGEGDEQYF
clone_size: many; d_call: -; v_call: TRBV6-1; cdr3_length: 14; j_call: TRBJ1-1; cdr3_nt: TGTGCCAGCAGTACCGGGACGACGTCTTTGGAAGCTTTCTTT; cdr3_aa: CASSTGTTSLEAFF
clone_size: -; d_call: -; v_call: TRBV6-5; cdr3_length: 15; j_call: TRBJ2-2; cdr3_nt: TGTGCCAGCAGTTACGGGGGACCGAACACCGGGGATCTGTTTTTT; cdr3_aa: CASSYGGPNTGDLFF